Below, 22 T cell receptor beta chains from the same sample are listed, as sequenced in a study of human T cells and chemical hapten exposure. TCRdb re-called the RACE reads with MiXCR, one entry per CDR3 protein. The repertoire holds tens of thousands of distinct CDR3 sequences, with more than 9.5% as singletons. Time point in this sample: patch test 3, about 24 weeks after DPC sensitization. The treatment: therapeutic diphenylcyclopropenone sensitization with weekly scalp DPC. The specimen was whole blood, collected in connection with sensitization to the hapten diphenylcyclopropenone (DPC). These receptors were taken from a woman between 40 and 50 years old with alopecia areata. Some clones in this sample may be carry-over from other donors' samples.

At least ten counts were recorded for this clonotype. The chain couples TRBV7-9 to TRBJ1-3; no firm D call. This CDR3 comprises 15 residues. Per germline, CDR1 SEHNR and CDR2 FQNEAQ (reference sequence). Trimming removed 3 bases at V and 0 bases at J, with 9 bases between. CDR3 loop: CASSFRGSSGNTIYF. CDR3 nucleotide sequence: TGTGCCAGCAGCTTCCGGGGTAGCTCTGGAAACACCATATATTTT.

This clonotype was detected only a few times. The rearrangement links TRBV7-9 to TRBJ1-4, with D possibly matching TRBD1 (5 bases). The CDR3 is made up of 14 amino acids. Germline V gives CDR1 SEHNR, CDR2 FQNEAQ (reference sequence). V lost 4 bases and J 5 bases, leaving 11 bases between the germline ends. CDR3 bases: TGTGCCAGCAGCTCCCGGGAGGGGAATGAAAAACTGTTTTTT. This encodes CASSSREGNEKLFF.

In its sample, this clonotype was seen a few times. This chain joins TRBV4-1 and TRBJ2-7; 9 bases align to TRBD2. The CDR3 spans 16 residues. The V segment lost 2 bases and the J segment 6 bases; nucleotides outside the gene matches: 11. Looked up from germline, CDR1 is MGHRA and CDR2 is YSYEKL. CDR3 region: CASSQQSGGRFSEQYF. CDR3 DNA: TGCGCCAGCAGCCAACAAAGCGGGGGGCGCTTCTCCGAGCAGTACTTC.

This clonotype was found many times. The chain carries TRBV4-1 and TRBJ1-2; D uncertain. Germline V gene lookup returns CDR1 MGHRA and CDR2 YSYEKL. V dropped 5 bases and J dropped 2 bases, with 18 bases sitting between them. This CDR3 is built from 16 residues. The CDR3 region is CASSYGPARQNYGYTF. The CDR3 coding sequence is TGCGCCAGCAGCTATGGACCCGCCCGCCAAAACTATGGCTACACCTTC.

This clonotype was counted only a few times. The V gene is TRBV7-9, the J gene TRBJ2-5; TRBD2 agrees at 12 bases. V dropped 5 bases and J dropped 2; count of bases not matched to a gene: 6. This CDR3 is built from 16 residues. The germline CDR1 and CDR2 sequences are SEHNR and FQNEAQ (reference sequence). The CDR3 bases are TGTGCCAGCAGCCTTACTAGCGGGGGGCATCAAGAGACCCAGTACTTC. Translated, it gives CASSLTSGGHQETQYF.

This clonotype was seen repeatedly, ten times or more. The chain couples TRBV11-2 to TRBJ1-1; 7 nucleotides line up with TRBD1. The CDR3 is 15 amino acids. The J segment lost 0 bases and the V segment lost 5 bases, leaving 6 bases of the junction unmatched. Germline V lookup: CDR1 SGHAT, CDR2 FQNNGV. The CDR3 here is CASSENRGMNTEAFF. The CDR3 DNA reads as TGTGCCAGCAGCGAGAACAGGGGAATGAACACTGAAGCTTTCTTT.

The chain links TRBV18 to TRBJ1-1, with D possibly TRBD1 on 5 matching bases. The germline CDR1 and CDR2 sequences are KGHSH and LQKENI. CDR3 length: 16 amino acids. The V end lost 3 bases, the J end lost 1 base, and 15 bases lay between the germline ends. The CDR3: CASSPQIQGTNTEAFF. Here the CDR3 DNA reads TGTGCCAGCTCACCGCAAATCCAGGGTACGAACACTGAAGCTTTCTTT.

This clonotype was counted many times. V gene TRBV18 combines with J gene TRBJ1-5; no reliable D call. V lost 6 bases to trimming and J lost 3 bases, with 6 bases between them. Germline-derived CDR1 and CDR2 are KGHSH and LQKENI. This CDR3 is 12 amino acids long. The CDR3 protein is CASSADNQPQHF. The CDR3, as DNA: TGTGCCAGCTCGGCAGACAATCAGCCCCAGCATTTT.

V is TRBV7-2 and J is TRBJ1-4; TRBD1 matches 8 bases. Germline V gives CDR1 SGHTA, CDR2 FQGNSA. Germline trimming cut 5 bases from V and 8 bases from J; bases unmatched to any gene: 7. This CDR3 has 14 residues. Here the CDR3 DNA reads TGTGCCAGCAGCATGGGGGACAGGAACGAAAAACTGTTTTTT. Amino acids: CASSMGDRNEKLFF.

In its sample, this clonotype was seen many times. The chain employs TRBV7-9 and TRBJ2-5; 8 nucleotides match TRBD1. Germline values: CDR1 SEHNR, CDR2 FQNEAQ (reference sequence). The CDR3 has 13 residues. The junction had 3 bases not matched to a gene; V was cut back by 5 bases and J by 4 bases. CDR3 sequence: CASSPRGPETQYF. CDR3 bases: TGTGCCAGCAGCCCCAGGGGGCCAGAGACCCAGTACTTC. Full variable domain (rest looked up from reference TRBV7-9 and TRBJ2-5): DTGVSQNPRHKITKRGQNVTFRCDPISEHNRLYWYRQTLGQGPEFLTYFQNEAQLEKSRLLSDRFSAERPKGSFSTLEIQRTEQGDSAMYLCASSPRGPETQYFGPGTRLLVL.

In its sample, this clonotype was seen many times. This chain links TRBV28 with TRBJ2-7; no clear D. Germline V gene lookup returns CDR1 MDHEN and CDR2 SYDVKM. The CDR3 loop spans 14 amino acids. V lost 8 bases and J lost 2, with 16 bases in between. CDR3: CASGIPWRPYEQYF. In DNA form, the CDR3 reads TGTGCCAGCGGTATTCCTTGGCGCCCCTACGAGCAGTACTTC.

This clonotype was observed at least ten times. This chain links TRBV7-3 with TRBJ2-2; D unresolved. The CDR3 is 14 amino acids. Deletions cut 7 bases from V and 6 bases from J, with 15 bases between. CDR1 and CDR2 (germline): SGHTA, FQGTGA. CDR3 sequence (DNA): TGTGCCAGCACCCCCGGGCCGTCCTCCGGGGAGCTGTTTTTT. As protein: CASTPGPSSGELFF.

This clonotype appeared many times. The rearrangement joins TRBV6-6 to TRBJ1-4; D is unclear. Trimming took 8 bases from V and 4 from J, leaving 5 bases between them. The germline V gene has CDR1 MNHNY and CDR2 SVGAGI (reference sequence). The CDR3 runs to 11 residues. CDR3 in DNA: TGTGCCAGCCATATTAATGAAAAACTGTTTTTT. As protein: CASHINEKLFF.

The rearrangement joins TRBV3-1 to TRBJ2-3; unclear D gene. V was trimmed by 5 bases and J by 0 bases, leaving 6 bases between them. CDR1 LGHDT and CDR2 YNNKEL come from the germline V gene (reference sequence). CDR3 length equals 13 residues. CDR3 coding DNA: TGTGCCAGCAGCGGGCCCAGCACAGATACGCAGTATTTT. The encoded protein is CASSGPSTDTQYF.

This clonotype has only a few counts. The chain is built from TRBV6-4 and TRBJ1-2, with 8 positions matching TRBD1. Germline trimming cut 6 bases from V and 5 bases from J; bases unmatched to any gene: 14. CDR1 and CDR2 from the germline V gene are MRHNA and SNTAGT. The CDR3 runs 16 residues. The CDR3 spells CASSDALGTGPYGYTF. The CDR3 coding sequence is TGTGCCAGCAGCGACGCATTAGGGACAGGACCTTATGGCTACACCTTC.

This clonotype occurred many times. The V gene is TRBV20-1, the J gene TRBJ1-1; 9 bases map to TRBD1. The junction had 7 bases not matched to a gene; V was cut back by 1 base and J by 4 bases. The CDR3 length is 15 residues. Germline CDR1 is DFQATT and CDR2 is SNEGSKA (reference sequence). The CDR3 DNA reads TGCAGTGCTAGAGGAGGGACAGGGCTGAGCACTGAAGCTTTCTTT. Encoded protein: CSARGGTGLSTEAFF.

This chain uses TRBV12-3 or TRBV12-4 with TRBJ1-5; TRBD1 might be the D (6 bases). The V gene lost 1 base and the J gene lost 1 base, with 14 bases spanning the gap. CDR3 length equals 17 residues. The DNA of the CDR3 is TGTGCCAGCAGTTTAGGAAAGTTTACAGGGAGCAATCAGCCCCAGCATTTT. Translated, it gives CASSLGKFTGSNQPQHF.

This clonotype was seen a few times. The chain couples TRBV7-2 to TRBJ2-3, with D uncertain. Trimming stripped 4 bases from V and 2 bases from J, with 7 bases between. Germline CDR1 is SGHTA and CDR2 is FQGNSA. This CDR3 is 13 amino acids long. Here the CDR3 reads CASSSANTDTQYF. In DNA, the CDR3 is TGTGCCAGCAGCTCAGCTAACACAGATACGCAGTATTTT.

This clonotype was counted a few times. The chain links TRBV3-1 to TRBJ2-3; D ambiguous. Trimming removed 5 bases from V and 10 bases from J, with 10 bases in between. This CDR3 has 11 residues. The germline V gene encodes CDR1 LGHDT and CDR2 YNNKEL (reference sequence). The CDR3 region has the DNA TGTGCCAGCAGCTCCCCATGGGCGCAGTATTTT. It codes for CASSSPWAQYF.

This sequence joins TRBV7-2 and TRBJ2-1, with D perhaps TRBD2 (7 bases). Germline V gene sequence: CDR1 SGHTA, CDR2 FQGNSA. Trimming took 1 base from V and 0 from J, leaving 16 bases between them. The CDR3 spans 18 residues. CDR3 nucleotides: TGTGCCAGCAGCTTAGGATACGGCGGGGGCAACTCCTACAATGAGCAGTTCTTC. Translating it yields CASSLGYGGGNSYNEQFF.

V is TRBV29-1 and J is TRBJ2-5; D is unclear. The CDR3 is made up of 12 amino acids. Trimming took off 3 bases at V and 2 bases at J, with 7 bases between the two ends. Per the germline V gene, CDR1 is SQVTM and CDR2 is ANQGSEA. The CDR3 reads CSVDYSQETQYF. CDR3 nucleotide sequence: TGCAGCGTTGATTACAGTCAAGAGACCCAGTACTTC.

The chain joins TRBV29-1 to TRBJ1-2; 7 nucleotides match TRBD1. CDR1 is SQVTM, CDR2 ANQGSEA, per germline. V lost 6 bases and J lost 6; bases outside the gene matches: 13. The CDR3 has 14 residues. The CDR3, as DNA: TGCAGCGTACTTGGCGACAGGGAGTTGGATGGCTACACCTTC. This sequence encodes CSVLGDRELDGYTF.